The clone carrying this T cell receptor (beta chain) was counted a single time. The antigen remains unidentified. Only Caucasian adults living in Nashville, Tennessee served as donors. Assay used: immunoSEQ multiplex PCR; TCRdb lists only in-frame clones, some missing. Here the sample spans roughly 2,500,000 clones, roughly 93% being singletons. The data stem from a study of shared clonotypes between healthy human individuals. CDR1 SGHAT and CDR2 FQNNGV come from the germline V gene. The V gene lost 4 bases and the J gene lost 6 bases, with 18 bases spanning the gap. The CDR3 totals 15 residues. Findings of the study overall: The study generally estimated greater richness for naive than memory subsets.

This chain connects TRBV11-2 to TRBJ1-2, with a tentative D call TRBD1 (5 bases). This sequence was found in a man between 18 and 29 years old in good health. Some clones in this sample may be carry-over from other donors' samples. Sequenced: naive CD4+ T cells from PBMCs. Sample subset: CD45RA+ positively selected. CDR3 protein: CASSSPPPGIHGYTF. In nucleotides, the CDR3 is TGTGCCAGCAGCTCGCCGCCGCCAGGGATCCATGGCTACACCTTC. Combining the CDR3 with reference TRBV11-2 and TRBJ1-2 gives the whole variable domain EAGVAQSPRYKIIEKRQSVAFWCNPISGHATLYWYQQILGQGPKLLIQFQNNGVVDDSQLPKDRFSAERLKGVDSTLKIQPAKLEDSAVYLCASSSPPPGIHGYTFGSGTRLTVV.